The clone carrying this T cell receptor (beta chain) was seen a single time. Antigen unknown. These data originate in a study of shared clonotypes between healthy human individuals. Findings of the study overall: Blood alone was sampled, and tissue repertoires likely differ.

V was clipped by 0 bases and J by 7 bases, with 12 bases between them. Germline V CDR1 and CDR2: MGHRA, YSYEKL. This CDR3 is 15 amino acids long. Adult donors, all healthy and HIV-negative, had no recent acute infections or vaccinations. Genomic DNA for unsorted samples, which was extracted with the QIAamp DNA Blood Mini kit, came from some 90 million PBMCs. Original data processing: From ImmunoSEQ came sequences covering only the junction and carrying no quality scores, so filtering differed. Only in-frame clones appear in the TCRdb table, and some are missing; sequencing was by immunoSEQ multiplex PCR. That table furnishes V, J and clone size, whereas the DNA furnished D and trimming. The repertoire includes fewer than 700,000 clones, around three quarters of them detected once, and about 12% sits in the top ten.

The sample consisted of PBMCs. The receptor was derived from a middle-aged woman in good health. Some clones in this sample may be carry-over from other donors' samples. V usage is TRBV4-1 and J usage is TRBJ1-4; D is unresolved. In nucleotides, the CDR3 is TGCGCCAGCAGCCAAGAGGGTAGGAAAACTGAAAAACTGTTTTTT. This translates into CASSQEGRKTEKLFF.